The table lists the clone carrying this T cell receptor (beta chain) with a few counts. The antigen remains undetermined. One entry per CDR3 protein, called by TCRdb with MiXCR from the reads. This repertoire shows roughly 180,000 distinct CDR3 sequences, approximately 17% found once; its top ten account for roughly a quarter. Germline V gene lookup returns CDR1 PRHDT and CDR2 FYEKMQ (reference sequence). CDR3 length: 14 residues. V was clipped by 0 bases and J by 2 bases, with 8 bases between them. The data were obtained in a study of T cell repertoires in cytomegalovirus infection. The study, taken as a whole, reports: Dominant in the ex vivo response were TCR beta clonotypes restricted by HLA-C and specific for CMV.

Sequencing was done on a sample of CD8+ T cells from PBMCs. The chain recombines TRBV13 with TRBJ2-7, with D possibly matching TRBD1 (6 bases). This sequence was found in a human donor in good health (CMV status not recorded). Some clones in this sample may be carry-over from other donors' samples. CDR3 bases: TGTGCCAGCAGCTTAGGACGGACAGCCTACGAGCAGTACTTC. Protein: CASSLGRTAYEQYF.